This T cell receptor (beta chain) comes out of a study of T cells in Graves' hyperthyroidism and ophthalmopathy. Study-wide points: Blood also carried most thyroid clonotypes expanded above 0.001.

The patients, who ranged from 18 to 65 in age, presented with newly diagnosed hyperthyroidism lasting under 2 months. This clonotype was observed many times. Antigen specificity is unknown. The CDR3 regions of TCR beta were amplified from RNA transcripts. During a first-round RT-PCR of the TCR CDR3, the HTBI primer set was used. TCRdb itself ran the multiplex PCR reads through MiXCR, one entry per CDR3 protein. The profile covers some 460,000 distinct CDR3 sequences, with around a sixth appearing a single time and 7.7% taken by the ten largest. Material: blood. The receptor was isolated from a woman aged 18-29 years with Graves' hyperthyroidism.

The CDR3 nucleotides read TGTGCCAGCAGCCAAGATCGGGGGGCGCGGGGGACTGAAGCTTTCTTT. Residues: CASSQDRGARGTEAFF. This chain links TRBV3-1 with TRBJ1-1; D might be TRBD1 (6 bases). The V gene's germline CDR1 is LGHDT and CDR2 YNNKEL (reference sequence). The CDR3 length is 16 residues. The ends were cut back, 0 bases at V and 5 bases at J, with 16 bases in the middle.